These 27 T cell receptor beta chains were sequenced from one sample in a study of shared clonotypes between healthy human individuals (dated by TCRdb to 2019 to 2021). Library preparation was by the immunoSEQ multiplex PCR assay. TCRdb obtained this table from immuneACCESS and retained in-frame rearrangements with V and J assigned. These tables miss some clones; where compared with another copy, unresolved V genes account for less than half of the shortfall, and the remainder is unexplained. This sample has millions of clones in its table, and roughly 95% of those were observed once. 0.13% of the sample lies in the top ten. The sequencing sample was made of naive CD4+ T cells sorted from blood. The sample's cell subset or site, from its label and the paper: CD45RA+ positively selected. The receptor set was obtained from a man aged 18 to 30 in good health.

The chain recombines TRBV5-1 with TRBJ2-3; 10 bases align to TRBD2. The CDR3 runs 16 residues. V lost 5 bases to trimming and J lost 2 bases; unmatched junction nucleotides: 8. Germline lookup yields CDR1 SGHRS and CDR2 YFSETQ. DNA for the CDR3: TGCGCCAGCAGACCTCGGACTAGCGGAATCACAGATACGCAGTATTTT. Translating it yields CASRPRTSGITDTQYF. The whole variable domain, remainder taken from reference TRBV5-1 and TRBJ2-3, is KAGVTQTPRYLIKTRGQQVTLSCSPISGHRSVSWYQQTPGQGLQFLFEYFSETQRNKGNFPGRFSGRQFSNSRSEMNVSTLELGDSALYLCASRPRTSGITDTQYFGPGTRLTVL.

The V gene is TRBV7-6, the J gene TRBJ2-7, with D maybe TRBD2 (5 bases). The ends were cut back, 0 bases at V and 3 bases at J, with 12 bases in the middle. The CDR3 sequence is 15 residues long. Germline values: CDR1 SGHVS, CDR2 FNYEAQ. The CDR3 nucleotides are TGTGCCAGCAGCTTAGCGTACAGCGGATACTACGAGCAGTACTTC. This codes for CASSLAYSGYYEQYF.

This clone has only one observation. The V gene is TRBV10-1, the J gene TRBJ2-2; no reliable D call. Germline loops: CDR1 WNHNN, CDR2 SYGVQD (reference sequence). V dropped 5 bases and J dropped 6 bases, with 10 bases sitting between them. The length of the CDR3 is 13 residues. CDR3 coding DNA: TGCGCCAGCAGTCGGCACGTCCCCGGGGAGCTGTTTTTT. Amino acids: CASSRHVPGELFF.

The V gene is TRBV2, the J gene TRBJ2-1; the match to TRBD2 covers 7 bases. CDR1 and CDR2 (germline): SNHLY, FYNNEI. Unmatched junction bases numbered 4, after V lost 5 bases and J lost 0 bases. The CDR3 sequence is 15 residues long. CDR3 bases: TGTGCCAGCAGTTCCCTAGCGGTCTCCTACAATGAGCAGTTCTTC. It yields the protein CASSSLAVSYNEQFF.

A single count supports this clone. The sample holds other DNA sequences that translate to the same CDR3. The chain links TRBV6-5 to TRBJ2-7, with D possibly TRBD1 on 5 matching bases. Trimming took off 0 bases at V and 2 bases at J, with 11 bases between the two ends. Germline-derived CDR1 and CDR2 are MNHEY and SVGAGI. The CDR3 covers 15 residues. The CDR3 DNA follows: TGTGCCAGCAGTTACTCAGGGGCAGGCGCCTACGAGCAGTACTTC. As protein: CASSYSGAGAYEQYF.

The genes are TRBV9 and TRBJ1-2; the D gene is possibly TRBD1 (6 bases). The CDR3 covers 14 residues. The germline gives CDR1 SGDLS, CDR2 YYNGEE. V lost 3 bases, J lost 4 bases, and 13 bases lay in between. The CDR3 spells CASSAGQRPYGYTF. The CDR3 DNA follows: TGTGCCAGCAGCGCCGGACAGAGACCCTATGGCTACACCTTC.

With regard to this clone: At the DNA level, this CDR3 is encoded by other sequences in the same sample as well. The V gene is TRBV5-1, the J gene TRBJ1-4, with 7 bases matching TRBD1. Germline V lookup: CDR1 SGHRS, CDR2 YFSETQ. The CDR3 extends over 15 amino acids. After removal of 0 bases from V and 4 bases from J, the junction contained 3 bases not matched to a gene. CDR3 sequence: CASSLAGQLNEKLFF. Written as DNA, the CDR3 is TGCGCCAGCAGCTTGGCGGGACAGCTTAATGAAAAACTGTTTTTT.

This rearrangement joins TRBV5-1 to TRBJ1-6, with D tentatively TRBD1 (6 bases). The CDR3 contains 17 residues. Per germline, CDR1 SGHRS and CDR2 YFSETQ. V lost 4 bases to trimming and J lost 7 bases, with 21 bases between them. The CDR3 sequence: CASSPEVLQGPNSPLHF. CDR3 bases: TGCGCCAGCAGCCCCGAAGTTCTACAGGGACCCAATTCACCCCTCCACTTT.

The CDR3 DNA follows: TGTGCCAGCAGCTTCGGAGCCCCGGGTACCCAGTACTTC. Residues: CASSFGAPGTQYF. This sequence joins TRBV7-6 and TRBJ2-5; D uncertain. Trimming stripped 3 bases from V and 8 bases from J, with 13 bases between. This CDR3 has 13 residues. The germline CDR1 and CDR2 sequences are SGHVS and FNYEAQ.

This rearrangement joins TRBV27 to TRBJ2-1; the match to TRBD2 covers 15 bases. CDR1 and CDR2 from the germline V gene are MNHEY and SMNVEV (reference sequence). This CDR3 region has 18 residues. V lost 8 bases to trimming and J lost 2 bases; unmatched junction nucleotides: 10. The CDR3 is CASFTGLAGGTAYNEQFF. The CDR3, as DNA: TGTGCCAGCTTCACAGGACTAGCGGGAGGGACGGCCTACAATGAGCAGTTCTTC.

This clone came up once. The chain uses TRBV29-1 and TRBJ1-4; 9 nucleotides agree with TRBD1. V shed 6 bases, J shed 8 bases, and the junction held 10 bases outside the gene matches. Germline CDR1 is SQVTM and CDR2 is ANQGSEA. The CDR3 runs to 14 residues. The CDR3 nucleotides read TGCAGCGTAGAGAGTACAGGGGGCGCCGAAAAACTGTTTTTT. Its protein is CSVESTGGAEKLFF.

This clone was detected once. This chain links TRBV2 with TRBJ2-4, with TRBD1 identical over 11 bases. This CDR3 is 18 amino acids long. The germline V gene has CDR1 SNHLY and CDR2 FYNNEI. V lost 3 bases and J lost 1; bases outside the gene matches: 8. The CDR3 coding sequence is TGTGCCAGCAGTGACCGGACAGGGGGCTTCGGGGCCAAAAACATTCAGTACTTC. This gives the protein CASSDRTGGFGAKNIQYF.

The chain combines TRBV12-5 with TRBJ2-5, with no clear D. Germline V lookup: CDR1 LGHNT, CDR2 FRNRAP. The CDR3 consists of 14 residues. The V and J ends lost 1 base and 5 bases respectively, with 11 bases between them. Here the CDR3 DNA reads TGTGCTAGTGGTTTGGGAGGTTTCGAGGAGACCCAGTACTTC. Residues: CASGLGGFEETQYF.

CDR3 in amino acids: CASSSTSPLGYSGELFF. The CDR3 bases are TGTGCCAGCAGCTCTACCTCTCCTCTAGGATATAGCGGGGAGCTGTTTTTT. The genes are TRBV11-3 and TRBJ2-2; D unresolved. Germline V gene data show CDR1 as SGHNT and CDR2 as YENEEA. With 4 bases removed from V and 7 bases from J, the gap between germline ends came to 22 bases. The CDR3 consists of 17 residues.

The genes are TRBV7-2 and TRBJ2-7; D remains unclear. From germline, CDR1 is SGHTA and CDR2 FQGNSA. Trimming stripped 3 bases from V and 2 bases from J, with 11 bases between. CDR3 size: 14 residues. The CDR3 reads CASSFGHTPYEQYF. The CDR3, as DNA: TGTGCCAGCAGCTTTGGGCATACGCCCTACGAGCAGTACTTC.

CDR3 DNA: TGTGCCAGCAGCTCACCCCTCGAGTTCTTC. Protein product: CASSSPLEFF. The chain joins TRBV7-9 to TRBJ2-1; D unresolved. The length of the CDR3 is 10 residues. Germline V gene lookup returns CDR1 SEHNR and CDR2 FQNEAQ (reference sequence). The germline V and J ends were trimmed by 4 bases and 14 bases, with 9 bases remaining between them.

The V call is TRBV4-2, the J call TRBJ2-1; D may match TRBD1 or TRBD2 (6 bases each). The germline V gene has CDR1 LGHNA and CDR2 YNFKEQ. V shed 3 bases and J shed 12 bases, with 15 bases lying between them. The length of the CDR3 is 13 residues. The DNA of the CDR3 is TGTGCCAGCAGCCAGGAGGTCAGGGGAGGGCAGTTCTTC. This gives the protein CASSQEVRGGQFF.

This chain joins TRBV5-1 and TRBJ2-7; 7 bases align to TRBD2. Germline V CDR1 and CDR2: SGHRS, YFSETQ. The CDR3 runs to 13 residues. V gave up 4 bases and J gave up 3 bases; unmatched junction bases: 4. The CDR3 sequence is CASSPLAVYEQYF. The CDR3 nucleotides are TGCGCCAGCAGCCCCCTAGCGGTCTACGAGCAGTACTTC.

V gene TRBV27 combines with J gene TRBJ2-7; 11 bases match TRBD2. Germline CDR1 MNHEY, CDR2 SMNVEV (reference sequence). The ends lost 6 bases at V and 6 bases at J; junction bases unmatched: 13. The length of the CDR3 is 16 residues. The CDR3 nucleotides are TGTGCCAGCAGCCTTAGCCTACTAGCGGGAGAGTCCGAGCAGTACTTC. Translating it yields CASSLSLLAGESEQYF.

This CDR3 reads CASSSQSANYGYTF. The CDR3 DNA follows: TGTGCCAGCAGTTCCCAATCGGCTAACTATGGCTACACCTTC. V and J are TRBV28 and TRBJ1-2; D remains ambiguous. The CDR3 contains 14 residues. Germline assignment: CDR1 MDHEN and CDR2 SYDVKM. V was clipped by 4 bases and J by 0 bases, with 9 bases between them.

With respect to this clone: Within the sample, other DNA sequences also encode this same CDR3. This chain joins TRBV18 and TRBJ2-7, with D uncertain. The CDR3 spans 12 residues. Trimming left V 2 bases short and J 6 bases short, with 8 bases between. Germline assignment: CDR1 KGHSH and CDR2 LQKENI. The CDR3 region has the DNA TGTGCCAGCTCACCAGGGATTCGCGAGCAGTACTTC. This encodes CASSPGIREQYF.

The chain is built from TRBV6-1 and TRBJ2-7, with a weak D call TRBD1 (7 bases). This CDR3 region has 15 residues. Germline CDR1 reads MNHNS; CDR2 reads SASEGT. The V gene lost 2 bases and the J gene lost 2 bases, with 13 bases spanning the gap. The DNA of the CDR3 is TGTGCCAGCAGTGAAAGGGGGGACAGCACCTACGAGCAGTACTTC. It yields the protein CASSERGDSTYEQYF.

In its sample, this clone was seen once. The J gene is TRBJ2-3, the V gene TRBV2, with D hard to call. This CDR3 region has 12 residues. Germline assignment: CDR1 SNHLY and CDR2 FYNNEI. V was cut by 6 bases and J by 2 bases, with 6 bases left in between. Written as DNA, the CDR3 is TGTGCCAGCAGGCTTAACACAGATACGCAGTATTTT. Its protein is CASRLNTDTQYF.

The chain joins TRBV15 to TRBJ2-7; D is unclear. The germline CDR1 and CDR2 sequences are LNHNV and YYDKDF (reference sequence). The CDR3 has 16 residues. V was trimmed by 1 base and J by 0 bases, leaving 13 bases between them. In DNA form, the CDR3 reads TGTGCCACCAGCAGAGTTGGAACACAGTACTCCTACGAGCAGTACTTC. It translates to CATSRVGTQYSYEQYF.

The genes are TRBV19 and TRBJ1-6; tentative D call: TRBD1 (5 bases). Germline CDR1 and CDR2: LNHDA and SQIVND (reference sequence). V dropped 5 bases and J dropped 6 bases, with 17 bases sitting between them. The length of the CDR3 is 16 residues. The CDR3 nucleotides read TGTGCCAGTAGTTTAGGTTCTAGGGGAATTAATTCACCCCTCCACTTT. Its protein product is CASSLGSRGINSPLHF.

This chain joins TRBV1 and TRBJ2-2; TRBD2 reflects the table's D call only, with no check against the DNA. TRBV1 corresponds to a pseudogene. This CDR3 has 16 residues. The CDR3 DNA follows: TGCACCAGCAGCCAAGTTCTGCGGGAGTTTGACGGGGAGCTGTTTTTT. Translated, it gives CTSSQVLREFDGELFF.

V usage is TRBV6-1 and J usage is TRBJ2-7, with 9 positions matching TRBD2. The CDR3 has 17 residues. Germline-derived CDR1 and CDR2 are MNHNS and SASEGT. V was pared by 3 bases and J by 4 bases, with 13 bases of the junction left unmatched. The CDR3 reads CASSDRGRSSGRYEQYF. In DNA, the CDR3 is TGTGCCAGCAGTGACCGGGGGCGGAGTAGCGGGAGATACGAGCAGTACTTC.